This TCR beta chain was documented in a study of molecular identifiers for immune sequencing clone quantification. Study observations and caveats: Identical barcode-sharing TCR molecules could lead to underestimated sizes for highly expanded clones.

V shed 2 bases, J shed 0 bases, and the junction held 4 bases outside the gene matches. Germline V gene lookup returns CDR1 MNHEY and CDR2 SVGAGI. The CDR3 consists of 15 residues. This clonotype was counted between two and nine times. As yet, its antigen is unknown. With a much larger clone just one base away, this may be a read error. Naive CD8 T cells, phenotype CD8+CD4-CCR7+CD45RA+, were sorted. TCRdb analysed the PCR reads with MiXCR anew, one entry per CDR3 protein. There are some 590,000 distinct CDR3 sequences in the sample; approximately 24% occur only once, and 0.75% to 0.8% lies in the top ten.

The TCR originated in a human donor in good health. Some libraries in this study had Jurkat cell RNA spiked in. Sequenced material: naive CD8+ T cells from blood, with Jurkat cell RNA spiked in. Subset given: FACS-sorted CD8+CD4-CCR7+CD45RA+ naive T cells. The rearrangement uses TRBV6-5 and TRBJ2-7; 7 bases match TRBD1. CDR3 nucleotides: TGTGCCAGCAGTTACGGGCCAGGGGGCTCCTACGAGCAGTACTTC. Its translation: CASSYGPGGSYEQYF.